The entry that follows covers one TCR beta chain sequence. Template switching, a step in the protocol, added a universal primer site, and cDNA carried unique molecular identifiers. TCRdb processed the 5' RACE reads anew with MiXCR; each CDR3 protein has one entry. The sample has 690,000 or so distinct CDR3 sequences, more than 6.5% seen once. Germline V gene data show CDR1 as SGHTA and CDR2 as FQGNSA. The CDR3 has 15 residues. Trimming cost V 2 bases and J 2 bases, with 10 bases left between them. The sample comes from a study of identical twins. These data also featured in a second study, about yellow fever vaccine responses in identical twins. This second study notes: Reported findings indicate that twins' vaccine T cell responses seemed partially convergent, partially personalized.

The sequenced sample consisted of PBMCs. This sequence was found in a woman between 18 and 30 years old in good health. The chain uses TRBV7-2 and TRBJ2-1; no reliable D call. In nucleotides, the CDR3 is TGTGCCAGCAGCTTAATCGGGCACCCCTACAATGAGCAGTTCTTC. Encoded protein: CASSLIGHPYNEQFF.